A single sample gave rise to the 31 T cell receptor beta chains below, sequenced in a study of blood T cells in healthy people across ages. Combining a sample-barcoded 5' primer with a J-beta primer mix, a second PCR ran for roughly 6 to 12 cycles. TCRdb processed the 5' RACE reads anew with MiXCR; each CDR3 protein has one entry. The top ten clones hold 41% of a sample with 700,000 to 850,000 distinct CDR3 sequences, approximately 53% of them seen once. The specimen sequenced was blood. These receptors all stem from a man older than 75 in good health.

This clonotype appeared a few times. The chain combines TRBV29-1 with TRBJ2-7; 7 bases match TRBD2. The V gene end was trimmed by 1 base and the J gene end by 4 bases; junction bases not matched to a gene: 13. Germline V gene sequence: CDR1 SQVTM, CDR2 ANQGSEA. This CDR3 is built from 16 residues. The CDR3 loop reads CSVEASPRGVGYEQYF. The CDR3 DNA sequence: TGCAGCGTTGAAGCCAGCCCCCGGGGGGTAGGGTACGAGCAGTACTTC.

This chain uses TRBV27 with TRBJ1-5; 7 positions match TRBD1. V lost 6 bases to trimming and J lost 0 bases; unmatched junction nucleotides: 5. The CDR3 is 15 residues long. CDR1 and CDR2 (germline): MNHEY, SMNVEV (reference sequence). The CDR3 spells CASRDREDSNQPQHF. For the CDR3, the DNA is TGTGCCAGCAGAGACAGGGAGGATAGCAATCAGCCCCAGCATTTT.

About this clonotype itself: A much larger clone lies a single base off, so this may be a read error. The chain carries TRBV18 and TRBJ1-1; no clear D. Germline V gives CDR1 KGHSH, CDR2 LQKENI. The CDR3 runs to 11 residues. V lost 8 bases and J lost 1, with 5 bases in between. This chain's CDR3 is CASNGNTEAFF. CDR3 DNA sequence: TGTGCCAGCAATGGGAACACTGAAGCTTTCTTT.

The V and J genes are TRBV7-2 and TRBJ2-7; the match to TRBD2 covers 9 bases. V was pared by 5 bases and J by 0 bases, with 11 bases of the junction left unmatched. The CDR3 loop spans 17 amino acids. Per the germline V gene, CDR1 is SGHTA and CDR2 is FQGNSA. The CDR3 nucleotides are TGTGCCAGCAGCCCCCGGGGTAGCGGGAGCTCCTCCTACGAGCAGTACTTC. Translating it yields CASSPRGSGSSSYEQYF.

Here the CDR3 reads CASKGNRGVSGPQHF. The CDR3 nucleotides read TGTGCCAGCAAAGGGAACAGGGGCGTTTCGGGGCCCCAGCATTTT. V and J are TRBV7-7 and TRBJ1-5; TRBD1 matches at 7 bases. There are 15 residues in the CDR3. CDR1 is SSHAT, CDR2 FNYEAQ, per germline (reference sequence). Unmatched junction bases numbered 15, after V lost 7 bases and J lost 9 bases.

CDR3 region: CASSGNRAGNTEAFF. CDR3 sequence (DNA): TGTGCCAGCAGCGGGAACAGGGCAGGGAACACTGAAGCTTTCTTT. The genes are TRBV7-9 and TRBJ1-1; a possible D gene is TRBD1 (6 bases). The V end lost 5 bases, the J end lost 1 base, and 14 bases lay between the germline ends. CDR1 SEHNR and CDR2 FQNEAQ come from the germline V gene (reference sequence). This CDR3 is 15 amino acids long.

The CDR3 sequence is CSAGAGPNEQYF. Here the CDR3 DNA reads TGCAGCGCAGGAGCAGGGCCCAATGAGCAGTACTTC. This sequence joins TRBV29-1 and TRBJ2-5; D perhaps matches TRBD1 (5 bases). This CDR3 contains 12 residues. The germline gives CDR1 SQVTM, CDR2 ANQGSEA. Trimming took 7 bases from V and 11 from J, leaving 20 bases between them.

The CDR3 spells CASRRAGDVHEQYF. CDR3 nucleotides: TGCGCCAGCAGGAGAGCGGGAGATGTACACGAGCAGTACTTC. This chain links TRBV5-1 with TRBJ2-5; TRBD2 aligns across 8 bases. The J call may not be correct, given that the DNA end is closer to TRBJ2-7. This CDR3 comprises 14 residues. Germline CDR1 is SGHRS and CDR2 is YFSETQ.

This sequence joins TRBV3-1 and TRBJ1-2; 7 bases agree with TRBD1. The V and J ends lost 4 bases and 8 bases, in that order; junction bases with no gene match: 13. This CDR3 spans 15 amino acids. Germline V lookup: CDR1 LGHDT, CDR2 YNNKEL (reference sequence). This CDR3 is CASSPTSGGGVGYTF. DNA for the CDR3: TGTGCCAGCAGCCCTACCTCAGGGGGGGGTGTGGGCTACACCTTC.

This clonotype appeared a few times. The CDR3 spells CSVGHTSGINEQFF. The CDR3 DNA sequence: TGCAGCGTTGGGCACACTAGCGGAATCAATGAGCAGTTCTTC. V is TRBV29-1 and J is TRBJ2-1, with 8 positions matching TRBD2. V trimming: 4 bases; J trimming: 6 bases; junction bases outside the gene matches: 8. CDR3 length: 14 residues. Germline lookup yields CDR1 SQVTM and CDR2 ANQGSEA.

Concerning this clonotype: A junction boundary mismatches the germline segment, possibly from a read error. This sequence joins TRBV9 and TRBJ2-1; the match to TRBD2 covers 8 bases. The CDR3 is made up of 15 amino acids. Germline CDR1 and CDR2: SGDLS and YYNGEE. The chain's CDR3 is CASSVELAVKNERFF. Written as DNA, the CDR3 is TGTGCCAGCAGCGTAGAACTAGCGGTTAAGAATGAGCGGTTCTTC.

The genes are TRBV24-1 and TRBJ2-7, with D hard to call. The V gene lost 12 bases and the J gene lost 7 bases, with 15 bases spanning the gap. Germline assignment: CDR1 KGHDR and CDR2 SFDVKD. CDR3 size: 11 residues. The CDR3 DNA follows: TGTGCCGCCGGCTTGCACAATGAGCAGTACTTC. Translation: CAAGLHNEQYF.

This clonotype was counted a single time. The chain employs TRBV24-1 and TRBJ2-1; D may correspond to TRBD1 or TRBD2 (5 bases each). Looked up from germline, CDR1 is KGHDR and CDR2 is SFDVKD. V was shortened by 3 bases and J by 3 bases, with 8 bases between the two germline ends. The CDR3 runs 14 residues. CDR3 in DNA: TGTGCCACCAGTGATCCGGGACGCTACAATGAGCAGTTCTTC. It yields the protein CATSDPGRYNEQFF.

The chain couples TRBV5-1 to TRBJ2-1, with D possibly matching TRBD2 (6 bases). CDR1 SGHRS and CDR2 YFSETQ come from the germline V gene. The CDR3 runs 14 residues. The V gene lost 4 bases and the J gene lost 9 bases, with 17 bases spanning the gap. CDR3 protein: CASSLEGTDGEQFF. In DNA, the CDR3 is TGCGCCAGCAGCCTGGAGGGGACCGACGGTGAGCAGTTCTTC.

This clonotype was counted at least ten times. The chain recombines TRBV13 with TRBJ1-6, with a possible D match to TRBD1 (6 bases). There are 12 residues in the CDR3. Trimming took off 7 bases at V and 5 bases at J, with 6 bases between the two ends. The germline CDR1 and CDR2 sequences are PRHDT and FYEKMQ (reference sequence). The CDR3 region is CASNRDNSPLHF. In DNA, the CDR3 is TGTGCCAGCAACAGGGATAATTCACCCCTCCACTTT.

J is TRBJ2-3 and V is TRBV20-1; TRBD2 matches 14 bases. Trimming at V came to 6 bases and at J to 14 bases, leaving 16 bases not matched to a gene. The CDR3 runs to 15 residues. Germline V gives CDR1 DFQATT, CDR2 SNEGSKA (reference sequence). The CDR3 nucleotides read TGCAGTGCAGGGACTAGCGGGAGTGATCACAGATACGCGTATTTT. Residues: CSAGTSGSDHRYAYF.

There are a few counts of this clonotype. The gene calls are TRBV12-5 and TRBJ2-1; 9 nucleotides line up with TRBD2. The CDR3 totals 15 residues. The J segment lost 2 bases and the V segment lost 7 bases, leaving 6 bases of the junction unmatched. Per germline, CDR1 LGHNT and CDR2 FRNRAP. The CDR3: CASALAGVPYNEQFF. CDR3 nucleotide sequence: TGTGCTAGTGCCTTAGCGGGAGTCCCCTACAATGAGCAGTTCTTC.

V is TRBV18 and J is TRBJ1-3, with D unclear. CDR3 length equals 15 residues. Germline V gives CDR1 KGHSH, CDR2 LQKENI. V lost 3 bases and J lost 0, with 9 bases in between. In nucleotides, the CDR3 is TGTGCCAGCTCACCTGGCTGGGGCTCTGGAAACACCATATATTTT. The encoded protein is CASSPGWGSGNTIYF.

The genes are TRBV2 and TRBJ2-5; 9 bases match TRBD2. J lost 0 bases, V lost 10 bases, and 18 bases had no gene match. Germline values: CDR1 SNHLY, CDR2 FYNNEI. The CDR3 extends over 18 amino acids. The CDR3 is CAIKGSGVAGGNQETQYF. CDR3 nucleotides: TGTGCCATCAAAGGGTCTGGAGTGGCGGGAGGGAACCAAGAGACCCAGTACTTC.

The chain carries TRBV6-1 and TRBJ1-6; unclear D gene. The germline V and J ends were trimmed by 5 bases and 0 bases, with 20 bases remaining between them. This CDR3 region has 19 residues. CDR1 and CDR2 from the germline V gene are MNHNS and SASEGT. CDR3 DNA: TGTGCCAGCAGTACCCCAAATGAGGGCTTGAGCTCCTATAATTCACCCCTCCACTTT. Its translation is CASSTPNEGLSSYNSPLHF.

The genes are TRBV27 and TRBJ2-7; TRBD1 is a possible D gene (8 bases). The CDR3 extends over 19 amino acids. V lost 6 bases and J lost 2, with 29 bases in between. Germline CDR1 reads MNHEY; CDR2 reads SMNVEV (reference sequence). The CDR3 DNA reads TGTGCCAGCAGCGAGGGAGGGGCAGTGACAGGGGCCCTAACCTACGAGCAGTACTTC. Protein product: CASSEGGAVTGALTYEQYF.

CDR3 in amino acids: CASSLDDRILTSGANVLTF. CDR3 sequence (DNA): TGTGCCAGCAGCTTAGATGACAGGATCTTGACTTCTGGGGCCAACGTCCTGACTTTC. This chain uses TRBV11-2 with TRBJ2-6; tentative D call: TRBD1 (6 bases). The ends were cut back, 0 bases at V and 1 base at J, with 16 bases in the middle. Looked up from germline, CDR1 is SGHAT and CDR2 is FQNNGV. The CDR3 sequence is 19 residues long.

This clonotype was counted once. The CDR3 DNA reads as TGTGCCTGGAGTCCAAATAATTCACCCCTCCACTTT. It is translated as CAWSPNNSPLHF. The J gene is TRBJ1-6, the V gene TRBV30; D gene unclear. This CDR3 contains 12 residues. CDR1 is GTSNPN and CDR2 is SVGIG in the germline V gene (reference sequence). The V end was cut by 2 bases, the J end by 5 bases, with 4 bases between.

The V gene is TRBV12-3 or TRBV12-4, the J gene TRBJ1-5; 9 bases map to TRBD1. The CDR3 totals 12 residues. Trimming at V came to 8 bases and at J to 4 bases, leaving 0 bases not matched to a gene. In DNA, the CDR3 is TGTGCCAGCGGACAGGGGAATCAGCCCCAGCATTTT. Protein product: CASGQGNQPQHF.

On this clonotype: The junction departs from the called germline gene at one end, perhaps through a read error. The CDR3 nucleotides read TGCGGCGTGCACCGGGACAGGGCCGCTGAGCAGTTCTTC. Residues: CGVHRDRAAEQFF. The chain employs TRBV29-1 and TRBJ2-1; 9 bases are a match to TRBD1. This CDR3 contains 13 residues. Per germline, CDR1 SQVTM and CDR2 ANQGSEA.

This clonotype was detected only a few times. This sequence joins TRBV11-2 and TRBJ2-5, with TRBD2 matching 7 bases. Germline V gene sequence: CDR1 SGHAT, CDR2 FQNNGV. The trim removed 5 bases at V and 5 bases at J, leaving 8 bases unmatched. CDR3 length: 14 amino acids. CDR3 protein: CASSRTSVSETQYF. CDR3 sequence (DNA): TGTGCCAGCAGCCGGACTAGTGTGTCCGAGACCCAGTACTTC.

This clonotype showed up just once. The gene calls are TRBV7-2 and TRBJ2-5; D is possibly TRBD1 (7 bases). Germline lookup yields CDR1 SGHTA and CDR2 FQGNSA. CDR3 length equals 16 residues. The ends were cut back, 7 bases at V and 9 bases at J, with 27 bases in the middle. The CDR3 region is CASTTHRRGQGRAQYF. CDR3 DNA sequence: TGTGCCAGCACCACTCATAGGAGGGGGCAGGGTAGGGCCCAGTACTTC.

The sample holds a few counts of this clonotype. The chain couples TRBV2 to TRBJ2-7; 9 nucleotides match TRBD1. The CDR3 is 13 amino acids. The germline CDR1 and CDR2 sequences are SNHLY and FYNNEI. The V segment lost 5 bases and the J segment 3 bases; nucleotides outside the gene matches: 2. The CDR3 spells CASSTGGNYEQYF. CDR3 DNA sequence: TGTGCCAGCAGTACAGGGGGCAACTACGAGCAGTACTTC. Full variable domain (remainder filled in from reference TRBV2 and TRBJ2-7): EPEVTQTPSHQVTQMGQEVILRCVPISNHLYFYWYRQILGQKVEFLVSFYNNEISEKSEIFDDQFSVERPDGSNFTLKIRSTKLEDSAMYFCASSTGGNYEQYFGPGTRLTVT.

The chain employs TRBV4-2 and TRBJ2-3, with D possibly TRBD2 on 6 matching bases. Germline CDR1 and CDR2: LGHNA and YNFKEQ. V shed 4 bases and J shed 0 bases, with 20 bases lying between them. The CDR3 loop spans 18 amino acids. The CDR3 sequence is CASSPRGSSGTSTDTQYF. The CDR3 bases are TGTGCCAGCAGCCCACGGGGGAGTAGCGGAACTAGCACAGATACGCAGTATTTT.

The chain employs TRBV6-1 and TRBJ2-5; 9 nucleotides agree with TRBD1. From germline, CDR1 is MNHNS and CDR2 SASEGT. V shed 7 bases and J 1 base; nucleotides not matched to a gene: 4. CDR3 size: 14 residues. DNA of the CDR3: TGTGCCAGCACTCCGGGACAGGGCCAAGAGACCCAGTACTTC. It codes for CASTPGQGQETQYF.

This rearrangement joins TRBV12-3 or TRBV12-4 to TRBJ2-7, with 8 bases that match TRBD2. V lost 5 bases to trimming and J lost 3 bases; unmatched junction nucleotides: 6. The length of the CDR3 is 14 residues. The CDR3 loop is CASSPLAGNYEQYF. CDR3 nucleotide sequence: TGTGCCAGCAGTCCTCTAGCGGGTAACTACGAGCAGTACTTC.